This T cell receptor (beta chain) was observed in a study of cytomegalovirus exposure and HLA in healthy donors. Overall study: One earlier analysis, a look at around 170 million T cells, found some 100 million unique TCR beta sequences. General study points: Roughly uniform sequencing depth across donors was assumed, possibly incorrectly. Later on, an analysis showed TCR association rates differing by HLA locus, with DRB1 the most and HLA-C the fewest.

As concerns this clone: Its target is not known.

Primers for the PCR totalled 60 Vbeta and 13 Jbeta. TCRdb's table, derived via immunoSEQ multiplex PCR, lists solely in-frame clones and lacks some. The data hold about 130,000 clones, with roughly three quarters observed a single time. CDR3 length: 16 residues. CDR1 and CDR2 from the germline V gene are KGHSH and LQKENI. The trim removed 10 bases at V and 7 bases at J, leaving 18 bases unmatched. The source is a man aged 25-45 years in good health and CMV-seronegative. J is TRBJ1-2 and V is TRBV18, with TRBD1 identical over 10 bases. Sequencing input: PBMCs. CDR3: CATSRDRGIRYSGYTF. In DNA form, the CDR3 reads TGTGCCACCTCTCGGGACAGGGGTATCCGGTACTCTGGCTACACCTTC.